This T cell receptor (beta chain) was sequenced in a study of control samples from healthy donors and cancer patients. Germline assignment: CDR1 MRHNA and CDR2 SNTAGT. CDR3 length: 16 amino acids. The V segment lost 6 bases and the J segment 5 bases; nucleotides outside the gene matches: 8. Clones were sequenced by immunoSEQ multiplex PCR, and TCRdb holds only the in-frame ones, with some missing. The sample yields around 200,000 clones, roughly 91% seen once. The receptor was derived from a woman aged 25 to 45 in good health. The chain couples TRBV6-4 to TRBJ1-5, with TRBD1 matching over 12 bases. The material sequenced was blood. The CDR3 here is CASSPRDRGPDQPQHF. In DNA, the CDR3 is TGTGCCAGCAGCCCCCGGGACAGGGGGCCCGATCAGCCCCAGCATTTT.